A selection of T cell receptor beta chains follows, all from one sample in a study of CD8+ T cells in alopecia areata. Assay used: immunoSEQ multiplex PCR; TCRdb lists only in-frame clones, some missing. The sample consists of approximately 180,000 clones, roughly 70% of them appearing once. The source was CD8+ T cells sorted from blood, collected at week 0. The receptors were sampled from a human donor with alopecia areata. Each CDR3 is given with its conserved first and last residue. The order of the fields is clone size, V gene, J gene, D gene, CDR3 DNA, CDR3 protein. The D gene is left open where the match is weak. Some rows mark clone size as missing; the rest say once, few, many or name a class of expanded clone.

>NA|TRBV1|TRBJ2-7|NA
TGCACCAGCAGCCTTGCTAGCGGGTTCTACGAGCAGTACTTC
CTSSLASGFYEQYF
>NA|TRBV7-9|TRBJ2-2|TRBD1
TGTGCCAGCAGCGAAAAAGACAGGGGTGAGATCACCGGGGAGCTGTTTTTT
CASSEKDRGEITGELFF
>NA|TRBV29-1|TRBJ2-7|NA
TGCAGCGTTGGATCGGGACTTTCCTACGAGCAGTACTTC
CSVGSGLSYEQYF
>NA|TRBV7-9|TRBJ1-2|NA
TGTGCCAGCAGCCCCCGGTATGGGCAGGGCTACACCTTC
CASSPRYGQGYTF
>NA|TRBV5-6|TRBJ2-7|NA
TGTGCCAGCAGCTTCGGCGGAGCCTACGAGCAGTACTTC
CASSFGGAYEQYF
>once|TRBV15|TRBJ2-3|NA
TGTGCCACCAGCAACTGGACTATAAGCACAGATACGCAGTATTTT
CATSNWTISTDTQYF
>NA|TRBV29-1|TRBJ2-7|TRBD1
TGCAGCGTTAAAACCGGGACAGGGGGCCGAAGGAGCTCCTACGAGCAGTACTTC
CSVKTGTGGRRSSYEQYF
>NA|TRBV7-8|TRBJ1-5|NA
TGTGCCAGCAGCCGCACGAGGGGGTGGAGCAATCAGCCCCAGCATTTT
CASSRTRGWSNQPQHF
>NA|TRBV5-1|TRBJ2-3|NA
TGCGCCAGCAGCTTCTCACAGAGTTCCACAGATACGCAGTATTTT
CASSFSQSSTDTQYF
>few|TRBV29-1|TRBJ2-1|TRBD2
TGCAGCGTCGCACTAGCGGGGGTTACCTACAATGAGCAGTTCTTC
CSVALAGVTYNEQFF
>NA|TRBV30|TRBJ2-7|NA
TGTGCCTGGAGTGTTGGTTTCAGCTCCTACGAGCAGTACTTC
CAWSVGFSSYEQYF
>NA|TRBV10-3|TRBJ2-7|NA
TGTGCCATCAGTGAGGGGCCAGGGAGCTCCTACGAGCAGTACTTC
CAISEGPGSSYEQYF
>NA|TRBV29-1|TRBJ2-3|NA
TGCAGCGTTGACCCGAGCACAGATACGCAGTATTTT
CSVDPSTDTQYF
>NA|TRBV5-6|TRBJ1-6|NA
TGTGCCAGCAGCTTCGGGGATTCACCCCTCCACTTT
CASSFGDSPLHF
>NA|TRBV7-9|TRBJ2-7|TRBD1
TGTGCCAGCAGCTCCGGACAGGGTTGCCGCTTC
CASSSGQGCRF
>NA|TRBV29-1|TRBJ2-7|NA
TGCAGCGTTCTCTCCACAGGGTGGGTCTCCTACGAGCAGTACTTC
CSVLSTGWVSYEQYF
>NA|TRBV27|TRBJ2-7|NA
TGTGCCAGCAGTTTCTCAGGGCAGAGTGGGGAGCAGTACTTC
CASSFSGQSGEQYF
>NA|TRBV30|TRBJ2-7|NA
TGTGCCTGGAGTGCCTATGGTGGGGGGCGACACTACGAGCAGTACTTC
CAWSAYGGGRHYEQYF
>NA|TRBV15|TRBJ2-5|NA
TGTGCCACCAGCAGAGTGACCGAGGAGACCCAGTACTTC
CATSRVTEETQYF
>NA|TRBV6-1|TRBJ2-5|TRBD1
TGTGCCAGCAGTGACAGGGGGCAAGGGAGAGGAGAGACCCAGTACTTC
CASSDRGQGRGETQYF
>NA|TRBV5-6|TRBJ1-5|TRBD1
TGTGCCAGCAGCTCCGGGACAGGGTCTCAGCCCCAGCATTTT
CASSSGTGSQPQHF
>NA|TRBV7-8|TRBJ2-1|NA
TGTGCCAGCAGCTACTGGACAGACTCCTACAATGAGCAGTTCTTC
CASSYWTDSYNEQFF
>NA|TRBV15|TRBJ2-5|TRBD2
TGTGCCACCAGCAGCCTTTTTAGTAGCGGGGGGGCGGGAGAGCAAGAGACCCAGTACTTC
CATSSLFSSGGAGEQETQYF
>NA|TRBV27|TRBJ1-2|NA
TGTGCCAGCAGTCCGCCCGGGACCTTCTATGGCTACACCTTC
CASSPPGTFYGYTF
>once|TRBV29-1|TRBJ1-1|NA
TGCAGCGTCGCCATAATGAGCACTGAAGCTTTCTTT
CSVAIMSTEAFF
>NA|TRBV13|TRBJ2-1|TRBD2
TGTGCCAGCAGCTCCGGGACTAGCGGGGGGGCCAAGGGTGAGCAGTTCTTC
CASSSGTSGGAKGEQFF
>NA|TRBV27|TRBJ2-1|NA
TGTGCCAGCAGTAGGGGGGGATCGGTCAATGAGCAGTTCTTC
CASSRGGSVNEQFF
>few|TRBV7-6|TRBJ1-6|NA
TGTGCCAGCAGCGGATATAATTCACCCCTCCACTTT
CASSGYNSPLHF
>NA|TRBV12-5|TRBJ1-1|NA
TGTGCTAGTGGTTCGTCCGGGGTCAACACTGAAGCTTTCTTT
CASGSSGVNTEAFF